This TCR beta chain is drawn from a study of post-analysis software for immune sequencing data (dated by TCRdb to 2015 to 2017). For the wider study: The recorded disease courses included relapsing-remitting, secondary progressive and progressive-relapsing multiple sclerosis, and some patients had no subtype annotation. The patient repertoires were set against around ten previously published healthy control repertoires from donors whose ages ranged from about 6 to 26 years. A subset of samples was prepared in parallel using single-end sample barcoding, then pooled and co-amplified after Illumina adapter ligation.

The investigation overall reported the following: Significantly higher frequencies in patients than in controls were found for five TRBV segments, including TRBV5-6, TRBV5-1 and TRBV20-1. The multiple sclerosis patient group was slightly younger than the control group. When samples were clustered directly using the F measure, samples prepared in the same batch co-clustered strongly, which prompted a batch-effect correction. Normalized Chao1 diversity was significantly lower in multiple sclerosis patients than controls, suggesting substantial peripheral T-cell clonal expansion.

The cysteine opens and the phenylalanine closes a CDR3 of 18 amino acids. Of the read, only the CDR3 DNA is kept; its 54 bases are in frame from base 1. Trimming removed 1 base from V and 2 bases from J, leaving 19 bases between the germline ends. Taken from the germline V gene, the CDR1 and CDR2 loops are MGHRA and YSYEKL. The library relied on PCR. Instrument used: Illumina HiSeq 2500. To reduce PCR and sequencing biases, unique molecular identifiers were built into the TCR beta cDNA libraries. Every 1 to 10 million input T cells yielded 500,000 or so cDNA molecules, meaning each molecule approximated one T cell. The patient libraries were prepared and sequenced using the same protocol as the earlier healthy control dataset. Samples belonging to the same batch were prepared together, multiplexed and sequenced on a shared HiSeq lane. In the paper's pipeline: MIGEC was used to process the raw barcoded reads, and molecular identifier groups with only a single read were discarded before consensus assembly and CDR3 extraction. VDJtools was used for post-analysis of the clonotype tables, and diversity was normalized by down-sampling every dataset to the size of the smallest sample. Repertoire overlap clustering matched CDR3 amino acid but not nucleotide sequences to correct batch-related cross-sample contamination. TCRdb's own reprocessing of the public reads used fastp at Q25 and MiXCR and kept productive beta chains. CDR3 protein duplicates are merged, each entry listing the most common genes and DNA. These V and J calls derive from TCRdb rather than the authors' analysis. The sample table records about 540,000 distinct CDR3 sequences; around a third of these occur just once. Together, the top ten hold approximately 6% of the sample.

To demonstrate the VDJtools post-analysis software, TCR beta repertoires were profiled from the peripheral blood of about 13 young patients with multiple sclerosis. The multiple sclerosis patients were children and adolescents between roughly 6 and 16 years of age. This clonotype was observed a handful of times. There is no known antigen for this receptor. No base quality values were provided; no much bigger clone lies one nucleotide off. Material: blood. The rearrangement combines TRBV4-1 with TRBJ2-3, with TRBD1 tentatively as D gene (6 bases match). The sequence was obtained from a girl aged 2 to 17 with multiple sclerosis. In nucleotide form, the sequence is TGCGCCAGCAGCCAAGCTCTACAGGGTACCCGATTCACAGATACGCAGTATTTT. The translation is CASSQALQGTRFTDTQYF.